Below are 29 T cell receptor beta chains sequenced from a single sample in a study of beta chain features in type 1 diabetes. No antigen has been assigned to these receptors. Every bit of the isolated RNA underwent reverse transcription, so sequencing read expressed TCRB transcripts. Repertoires were generated with immunoSEQ multiplex PCR, while TCRdb's copy carries only in-frame clones and drops some. The sample holds 300,000 to 350,000 clones; approximately 15% are singletons and the top ten take roughly 0.015%. General study findings and limits: In every one of the four CD4+ subsets, TCRB CDR3s were moderately but significantly shorter in Type 1 diabetes patients.

The sample consisted of naive CD4+ T cells from blood. The source of these receptors is a woman aged 18-29 years with type 1 diabetes.

This clone was counted a few times. The chain employs TRBV23-1 and TRBJ1-5, with D perhaps matching TRBD1 (6 bases). TRBV23-1 falls under the ORF class, with uncertain function. The CDR3 is 20 residues long. The V gene lost 0 bases and the J gene lost 0 bases, with 21 bases spanning the gap. The CDR3: CASSQSGQAQHAHSNQPQHF. In nucleotides, the CDR3 is TGCGCCAGCAGTCAATCGGGACAAGCGCAGCACGCGCATAGCAATCAGCCCCAGCATTTT.

V and J are TRBV11-2 and TRBJ2-1, with 7 bases lining up with TRBD2. From germline, CDR1 is SGHAT and CDR2 FQNNGV. The CDR3 sequence is 14 residues long. V lost 5 bases and J lost 8; bases outside the gene matches: 9. CDR3 sequence: CASSPRTRGYEQFF. CDR3 DNA: TGTGCCAGCAGCCCTCGAACGCGGGGGTATGAGCAGTTCTTC.

This clone turned up a few times. The chain couples TRBV11-2 to TRBJ2-1; D remains ambiguous. Germline V lookup: CDR1 SGHAT, CDR2 FQNNGV. V gave up 0 bases and J gave up 7 bases, with 7 bases separating them. CDR3 size: 13 residues. The CDR3 spells CASSLDIGNEQFF. The CDR3 nucleotides read TGTGCCAGCAGCTTAGACATCGGGAATGAGCAGTTCTTC. Full variable domain (missing parts from reference TRBV11-2 and TRBJ2-1): EAGVAQSPRYKIIEKRQSVAFWCNPISGHATLYWYQQILGQGPKLLIQFQNNGVVDDSQLPKDRFSAERLKGVDSTLKIQPAKLEDSAVYLCASSLDIGNEQFFGPGTRLTVL.

A few counts support this clone. Other nucleotide sequences in the sample specify the same CDR3. The chain carries TRBV29-1 and TRBJ2-7; 10 bases are a match to TRBD2. In germline, CDR1 is SQVTM, CDR2 ANQGSEA. The V gene end was trimmed by 4 bases and the J gene end by 4 bases; junction bases not matched to a gene: 7. This CDR3 contains 14 residues. The DNA for the CDR3 is TGCAGCGTTGCGCGGCTAGCGGGAGTATACGAGCAGTACTTC. Its protein is CSVARLAGVYEQYF.

There are a few counts of this clone. The genes are TRBV2 and TRBJ2-3, with unresolved D. The germline V gene encodes CDR1 SNHLY and CDR2 FYNNEI. V was cut by 6 bases and J by 0 bases, with 10 bases left in between. CDR3 length equals 14 residues. Written as DNA, the CDR3 is TGTGCCAGCAGGCCGAGGTCCAGCACAGATACGCAGTATTTT. Translated: CASRPRSSTDTQYF.

This clone has only a few counts. This chain uses TRBV4-3 with TRBJ2-2; the D gene is possibly TRBD1 (6 bases). The ends were cut back, 4 bases at V and 2 bases at J, with 8 bases in the middle. CDR1 is LGHNA, CDR2 YSLEER, per germline. This CDR3 has 14 residues. The CDR3 DNA is TGCGCCAGCAGCCGGGACATAAACACCGGGGAGCTGTTTTTT. It translates to CASSRDINTGELFF.

This clone was counted a few times. The V gene is TRBV5-6, the J gene TRBJ2-1; D might be TRBD2 (6 bases). Germline V lookup: CDR1 SGHDT, CDR2 YYEEEE. The CDR3 sequence is 16 residues long. V dropped 3 bases and J dropped 0 bases, with 13 bases sitting between them. The CDR3 nucleotides read TGTGCCAGCAGCTCAAGGGTGGGGGGCTCCTACAATGAGCAGTTCTTC. Its translation: CASSSRVGGSYNEQFF.

This rearrangement joins TRBV5-1 to TRBJ2-7, with 11 bases lining up with TRBD2. After removal of 6 bases from V and 2 bases from J, the junction contained 13 bases not matched to a gene. This CDR3 has 17 amino acids. CDR1 and CDR2 (germline): SGHRS, YFSETQ. DNA of the CDR3: TGCGCCAGCATAGGGGACCCTCTAGCGGGAGGAACCTACGAGCAGTACTTC. Translation: CASIGDPLAGGTYEQYF.

This chain joins TRBV18 and TRBJ2-1; D might be TRBD1 (6 bases). Looked up from germline, CDR1 is KGHSH and CDR2 is LQKENI. CDR3 size: 15 residues. V was shortened by 4 bases and J by 0 bases, with 10 bases between the two germline ends. CDR3 protein: CASSHGQSSYNEQFF. CDR3 in DNA: TGTGCCAGCTCACACGGACAGAGCTCCTACAATGAGCAGTTCTTC. Variable domain in full (rest from reference TRBV18 and TRBJ2-1): NAGVMQNPRHLVRRRGQEARLRCSPMKGHSHVYWYRQLPEEGLKFMVYLQKENIIDESGMPKERFSAEFPKEGPSILRIQQVVRGDSAAYFCASSHGQSSYNEQFFGPGTRLTVL.

A few counts support this clone. The rearrangement joins TRBV30 to TRBJ2-5, with D possibly TRBD2 on 5 matching bases. The J call is uncertain, as TRBJ2-7 better fits the DNA end. Germline CDR1 GTSNPN, CDR2 SVGIG (reference sequence). The CDR3 has 13 amino acids. The CDR3 DNA is TGTGCCTGGACTACGGGATTTTCCTACGAGCAGTACTTC. It encodes CAWTTGFSYEQYF.

This clone was observed a handful of times. The chain carries TRBV18 and TRBJ2-5, with D possibly TRBD2 on 6 matching bases. Per germline, CDR1 KGHSH and CDR2 LQKENI. Between the trimmed V and J ends, which lost 3 bases and 3 bases, there was a span of 8 bases. This CDR3 region has 13 residues. For the CDR3, the DNA is TGTGCCAGCTCACCGAGACTAGAAGAGACCCAGTACTTC. Encoded protein: CASSPRLEETQYF. The full variable domain, its missing parts supplied by reference TRBV18 and TRBJ2-5, is NAGVMQNPRHLVRRRGQEARLRCSPMKGHSHVYWYRQLPEEGLKFMVYLQKENIIDESGMPKERFSAEFPKEGPSILRIQQVVRGDSAAYFCASSPRLEETQYFGPGTRLLVL.

This clone was seen a handful of times. The chain couples TRBV5-6 to TRBJ2-2, with D perhaps matching TRBD1 (6 bases). V lost 0 bases, J lost 6 bases, and 6 bases lay in between. CDR1 and CDR2 from the germline V gene are SGHDT and YYEEEE. The CDR3 loop spans 13 amino acids. The CDR3 loop is CASSLEGAGELFF. The CDR3 nucleotides read TGTGCCAGCAGCTTGGAGGGGGCCGGGGAGCTGTTTTTT.

The chain employs TRBV5-1 and TRBJ2-1; D possibly corresponds to TRBD1 (5 bases). CDR1 SGHRS and CDR2 YFSETQ come from the germline V gene. The CDR3 totals 13 residues. V lost 0 bases and J 7 bases, leaving 8 bases between the germline ends. DNA for the CDR3: TGCGCCAGCAGCTTGGCCCAGGGAAATGAGCAGTTCTTC. It codes for CASSLAQGNEQFF.

This clone was picked up a small number of times. The chain uses TRBV2 and TRBJ2-1, with 8 bases matching TRBD2. CDR3 length: 14 residues. With 5 bases clipped from V and 5 bases from J, the junction kept 5 bases outside the gene matches. Per the germline V gene, CDR1 is SNHLY and CDR2 is FYNNEI. For the CDR3, the DNA is TGTGCCAGCAGTCGACTAGCGAGGGACAATGAGCAGTTCTTC. Translation gives CASSRLARDNEQFF.

This clone was observed a few times. The chain has TRBV5-1 and TRBJ2-1; D is uncertain. The CDR3 length is 14 residues. From germline, CDR1 is SGHRS and CDR2 YFSETQ. Trimming removed 4 bases from V and 5 bases from J, with 13 bases in between. The CDR3 here is CASSIVPPDNEQFF. The CDR3 nucleotides are TGCGCCAGCAGCATTGTCCCCCCGGACAATGAGCAGTTCTTC.

This clone was seen a few times. The rearrangement uses TRBV5-4 and TRBJ2-1; the match to TRBD2 covers 14 bases. V gave up 3 bases and J gave up 7 bases; unmatched junction bases: 6. The CDR3 runs to 16 residues. Germline V gene sequence: CDR1 SGHNT, CDR2 YYREEE (reference sequence). The CDR3 protein is CASSSGLAGGRNEQFF. DNA of the CDR3: TGTGCCAGCAGCTCAGGACTAGCGGGAGGTAGAAATGAGCAGTTCTTC.

The chain carries TRBV11-2 and TRBJ2-2; 9 bases map to TRBD1. Germline V CDR1 and CDR2: SGHAT, FQNNGV. The junction had 4 bases not matched to a gene; V was cut back by 6 bases and J by 2 bases. The CDR3 totals 15 residues. CDR3: CASRRDRANTGELFF. The CDR3 DNA is TGTGCCAGCAGGAGGGACAGGGCAAACACCGGGGAGCTGTTTTTT.

J is TRBJ2-2 and V is TRBV15; 10 bases line up with TRBD1. The CDR3 is made up of 17 amino acids. Germline CDR1 reads LNHNV; CDR2 reads YYDKDF (reference sequence). V lost 1 base, J lost 5 bases, and 7 bases stayed unmatched. For the CDR3, the DNA is TGTGCCACCAGCAGAGGGGGGACAGGGGATCCTACCGGGGAGCTGTTTTTT. As protein: CATSRGGTGDPTGELFF.

This clone has a handful of counts. The chain combines TRBV5-4 with TRBJ1-2, with D maybe TRBD1 (6 bases). The CDR3 totals 16 residues. V lost 4 bases, J lost 5 bases, and 21 bases lay in between. The germline CDR1 and CDR2 sequences are SGHNT and YYREEE (reference sequence). The CDR3: CASSPQGGGPPYGYTF. The CDR3 nucleotides are TGTGCCAGCAGCCCCCAGGGCGGGGGGCCACCGTATGGCTACACCTTC. Full variable domain (remainder filled in from reference TRBV5-4 and TRBJ1-2): ETGVTQSPTHLIKTRGQQVTLRCSSQSGHNTVSWYQQALGQGPQFIFQYYREEENGRGNFPPRFSGLQFPNYSSELNVNALELDDSALYLCASSPQGGGPPYGYTFGSGTRLTVV.

This clone was found many times. The V call is TRBV7-9, the J call TRBJ1-1; 7 nucleotides match TRBD1. V was clipped by 7 bases and J by 2 bases; unmatched bases: 4. The CDR3 sequence is 13 residues long. The V gene's germline CDR1 is SEHNR and CDR2 FQNEAQ (reference sequence). DNA for the CDR3: TGTGCCAGCAAAAGACAGGGAAACACTGAAGCTTTCTTT. Protein product: CASKRQGNTEAFF.

This clone was counted only a few times. The chain employs TRBV30 and TRBJ2-7, with 8 bases matching TRBD2. After removal of 2 bases from V and 1 base from J, the junction contained 4 bases not matched to a gene. The CDR3 totals 14 residues. Germline V lookup: CDR1 GTSNPN, CDR2 SVGIG (reference sequence). This chain's CDR3 is CAWSRGGRSYEQYV. The CDR3 DNA reads as TGTGCCTGGAGTAGGGGCGGGAGGTCCTACGAGCAGTACGTC.

This rearrangement joins TRBV5-1 to TRBJ2-1; TRBD2 matches at 9 bases. The CDR3 contains 13 residues. From germline, CDR1 is SGHRS and CDR2 YFSETQ. J gave up 6 bases and V 7 bases, and 5 bases lay outside the gene matches. The CDR3 region is CASYSGSGNEQFF. CDR3 bases: TGCGCCAGCTATAGCGGGAGTGGCAATGAGCAGTTCTTC.

This clone was seen a handful of times. The V gene is TRBV5-1, the J gene TRBJ2-5, with D perhaps matching TRBD2 (5 bases). Germline-derived CDR1 and CDR2 are SGHRS and YFSETQ. V dropped 2 bases and J dropped 5 bases, with 10 bases sitting between them. The CDR3 extends over 13 amino acids. Here the CDR3 reads CASSFSGMETQYF. The CDR3 DNA is TGCGCCAGCAGCTTTTCGGGAATGGAGACCCAGTACTTC.

The genes are TRBV7-2 and TRBJ2-1; the match to TRBD2 covers 10 bases. Germline V gene sequence: CDR1 SGHTA, CDR2 FQGNSA. This CDR3 is 17 amino acids long. V gave up 1 base and J gave up 4 bases; unmatched junction bases: 7. The CDR3 is CASSLGSGTSEYNEQFF. CDR3 sequence (DNA): TGTGCCAGCAGCTTAGGTTCTGGGACTAGCGAGTACAATGAGCAGTTCTTC.

The chain combines TRBV15 with TRBJ1-4; D is ambiguous. Germline-derived CDR1 and CDR2 are LNHNV and YYDKDF (reference sequence). Between the trimmed V and J ends, which lost 7 bases and 4 bases, there was a span of 22 bases. The CDR3 covers 17 residues. The CDR3 here is CATNWPETLPLNEKLFF. DNA of the CDR3: TGTGCCACCAATTGGCCCGAAACCCTGCCCCTTAATGAAAAACTGTTTTTT.

The chain links TRBV2 to TRBJ2-1; D is unclear. Germline lookup yields CDR1 SNHLY and CDR2 FYNNEI. This CDR3 comprises 13 residues. With 3 bases removed from V and 4 bases from J, the gap between germline ends came to 7 bases. As DNA, the CDR3 is TGTGCCAGCAGTGATTTCGGGTACAATGAGCAGTTCTTC. Translating gives CASSDFGYNEQFF.

The CDR3 is CASSAPGTGTYGYTF. CDR3 bases: TGTGCCAGCAGTGCCCCCGGGACAGGGACCTATGGCTACACCTTC. V gene TRBV27 combines with J gene TRBJ1-2, with 9 bases identical to TRBD1. Germline V gives CDR1 MNHEY, CDR2 SMNVEV (reference sequence). The CDR3 spans 15 residues. Losses at the gene ends were 5 bases for V and 4 bases for J; bases not matched to a gene: 8.

J is TRBJ1-2 and V is TRBV10-3, with 9 bases lining up with TRBD1. The germline gives CDR1 ENHRY, CDR2 SYGVKD. The junction had 8 bases not matched to a gene; V was cut back by 4 bases and J by 5 bases. The CDR3 is 15 residues long. In nucleotides, the CDR3 is TGTGCCATCAGTGGCCACCGGGACAGGGAGTATGGCTACACCTTC. This translates into CAISGHRDREYGYTF.

This clone has a handful of counts. The J gene is TRBJ2-7, the V gene TRBV28; 7 nucleotides agree with TRBD1. The CDR3 extends over 14 amino acids. Germline V gene data show CDR1 as MDHEN and CDR2 as SYDVKM. Trimming took 5 bases from V and 4 from J; bases not matched to a gene: 8. The CDR3 nucleotides read TGTGCCAGCAGTATGGGACAGTTCGTGTACGAGCAGTACTTC. As protein: CASSMGQFVYEQYF.